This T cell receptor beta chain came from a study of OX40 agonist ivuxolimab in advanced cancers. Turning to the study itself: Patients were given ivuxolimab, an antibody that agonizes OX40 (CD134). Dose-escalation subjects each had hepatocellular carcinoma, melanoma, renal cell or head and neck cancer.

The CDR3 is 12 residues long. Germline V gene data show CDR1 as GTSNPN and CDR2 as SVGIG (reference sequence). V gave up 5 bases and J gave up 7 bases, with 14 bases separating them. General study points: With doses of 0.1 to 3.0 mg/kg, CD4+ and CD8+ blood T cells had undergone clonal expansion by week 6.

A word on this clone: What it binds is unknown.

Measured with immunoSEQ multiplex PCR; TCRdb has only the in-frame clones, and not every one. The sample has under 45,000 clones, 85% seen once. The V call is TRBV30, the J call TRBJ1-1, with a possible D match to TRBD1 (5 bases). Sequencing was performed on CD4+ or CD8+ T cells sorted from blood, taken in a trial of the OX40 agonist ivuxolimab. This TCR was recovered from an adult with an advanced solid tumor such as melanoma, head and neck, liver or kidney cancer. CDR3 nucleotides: TGTGCCTGGGAGGCCGCAGGGTATGAAGCTTTCTTT. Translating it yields CAWEAAGYEAFF.